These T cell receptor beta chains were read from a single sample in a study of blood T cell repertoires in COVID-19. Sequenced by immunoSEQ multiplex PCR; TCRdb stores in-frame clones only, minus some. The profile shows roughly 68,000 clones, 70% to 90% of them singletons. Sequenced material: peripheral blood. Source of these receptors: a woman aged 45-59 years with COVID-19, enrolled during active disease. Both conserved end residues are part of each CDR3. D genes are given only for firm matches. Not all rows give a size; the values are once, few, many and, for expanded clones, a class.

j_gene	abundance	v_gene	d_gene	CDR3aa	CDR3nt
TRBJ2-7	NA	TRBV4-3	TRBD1	CASSQGGDRGYVGHEQYF	TGCGCCAGCAGCCAAGGTGGGGACAGGGGGTACGTGGGGCACGAGCAGTACTTC
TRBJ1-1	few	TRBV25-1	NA	CASSEGYTEAFF	TGTGCCAGCAGCGAGGGTTACACTGAAGCTTTCTTT
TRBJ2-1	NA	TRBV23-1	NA	CAKYIDEQFF	TGCGCCAAATACATCGATGAGCAGTTCTTC
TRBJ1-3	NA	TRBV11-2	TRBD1	CASSLSDRAIYF	TGTGCCAGCAGCTTATCAGACAGGGCCATATATTTT
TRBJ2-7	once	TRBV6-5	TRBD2	CASSKTSVAYEQYF	TGTGCCAGCAGTAAAACTAGCGTAGCCTACGAGCAGTACTTC
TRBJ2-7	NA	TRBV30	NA	CAWMEGTYEQYF	TGTGCCTGGATGGAGGGGACCTACGAGCAGTACTTC
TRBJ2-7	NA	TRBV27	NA	CASSPGDSYEQYF	TGTGCCAGCAGCCCAGGCGACTCCTACGAGCAGTACTTC
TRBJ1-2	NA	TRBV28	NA	CASSKPINYGYTF	TGTGCCAGCAGTAAGCCGATTAACTATGGCTACACCTTC
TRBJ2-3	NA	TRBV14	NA	CASSLRRSDTQYF	TGTGCCAGCAGCCTCAGGCGATCTGATACGCAGTATTTT
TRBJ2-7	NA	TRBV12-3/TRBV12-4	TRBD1	CASSRTGALQQYF	TGTGCCAGCTCCCGGACAGGGGCCCTCCAGCAGTACTTC
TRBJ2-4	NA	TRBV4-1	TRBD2	CASSRETGRPKNIQYF	TGCGCCAGCAGCCGAGAGACCGGGAGGCCCAAAAACATTCAGTACTTC
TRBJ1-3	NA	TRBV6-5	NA	CASSYGAGFYPDTIYF	TGTGCCAGCAGTTATGGGGCGGGATTTTATCCGGACACCATATATTTT
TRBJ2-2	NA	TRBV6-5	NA	CASSYSSIGTGELFF	TGTGCCAGCAGTTACTCGAGTATCGGCACCGGGGAGCTGTTTTTT
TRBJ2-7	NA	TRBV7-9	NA	CASSPGLPVREQYF	TGTGCCAGCAGCCCGGGACTCCCCGTCCGCGAGCAGTACTTC
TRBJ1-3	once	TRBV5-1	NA	CASSLGGVFSGNTIYF	TGCGCCAGCAGCTTGGGTGGAGTCTTCTCTGGAAACACCATATATTTT
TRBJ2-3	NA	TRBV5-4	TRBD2	CASSLTSGTDTQYF	TGTGCCAGCAGCTTGACTAGCGGCACAGATACGCAGTATTTT
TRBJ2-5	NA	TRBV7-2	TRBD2	CASSLAAGGVSETQYF	TGTGCCAGCAGCTTAGCCGCGGGAGGTGTTTCAGAGACCCAGTACTTC
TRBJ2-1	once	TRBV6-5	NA	CASARSAYNEQFF	TGTGCCAGCGCGAGGAGCGCGTACAATGAGCAGTTCTTC
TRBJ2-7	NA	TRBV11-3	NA	CASSADYEQYF	TGTGCCAGCAGCGCAGACTACGAGCAGTACTTC
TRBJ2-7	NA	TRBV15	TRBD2	CATSRLSGRPPGEQYF	TGTGCCACCAGCAGATTGAGCGGGAGGCCCCCCGGCGAGCAGTACTTC
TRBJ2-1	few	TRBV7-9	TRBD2	CASSYQAGGSYNEQFF	TGTGCCAGCAGTTACCAAGCGGGAGGATCCTACAATGAGCAGTTCTTC
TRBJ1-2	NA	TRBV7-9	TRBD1	CASSSGQGESGYTF	TGTGCCAGCAGCTCGGGACAGGGGGAGAGTGGCTACACCTTC
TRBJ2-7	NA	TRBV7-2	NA	CASSSRRIYEQYF	TGTGCCAGCAGCTCTCGGCGGATCTACGAGCAGTACTTC
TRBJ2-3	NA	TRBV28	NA	CASSFSPLTHTDTQYF	TGTGCCAGCAGTTTCTCCCCCCTTACTCACACAGATACGCAGTATTTT
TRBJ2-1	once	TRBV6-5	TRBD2	CASSFSGSLYDEQFF	TGTGCCAGCAGTTTTAGCGGGAGTCTCTATGATGAGCAGTTCTTC
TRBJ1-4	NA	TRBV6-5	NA	CASRDTGVANEKLFF	TGTGCCAGCAGAGACACGGGGGTGGCTAATGAAAAACTGTTTTTT
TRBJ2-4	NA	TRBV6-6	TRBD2	CASSYSGDRGDIQYF	TGTGCCAGCAGTTACTCAGGGGACCGGGGGGACATTCAGTACTTC
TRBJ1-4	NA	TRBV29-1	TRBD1	CSVLGQGNEKLFF	TGCAGCGTTTTAGGACAGGGGAATGAAAAACTGTTTTTT
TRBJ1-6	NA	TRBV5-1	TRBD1	CASSAGTGGVSPLHF	TGCGCCAGCAGCGCCGGGACAGGGGGGGTGTCACCCCTCCACTTT
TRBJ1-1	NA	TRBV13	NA	CASSSGGYTEAFF	TGTGCCAGCAGCAGCGGAGGGTACACTGAAGCTTTCTTT
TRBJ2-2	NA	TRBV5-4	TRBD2	CASSLGTRIPGELFF	TGTGCCAGCAGCTTGGGGACTAGAATTCCCGGGGAGCTGTTTTTT
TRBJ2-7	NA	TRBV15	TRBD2	CATSNLGGWGSQTIYEQYF	TGTGCCACCAGCAACCTCGGGGGGTGGGGCAGCCAAACTATCTACGAGCAGTACTTC
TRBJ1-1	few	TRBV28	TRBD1	CASSLQGGYTEAFF	TGTGCCAGCAGTTTACAGGGGGGCTACACTGAAGCTTTCTTT
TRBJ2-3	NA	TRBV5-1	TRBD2	CASSPRTSRRGADTQYF	TGCGCCAGCAGCCCCCGGACTAGCCGAAGAGGGGCAGATACGCAGTATTTT
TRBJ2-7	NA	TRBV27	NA	CASSFLQPYEQYF	TGTGCCAGCAGTTTTTTACAGCCCTACGAGCAGTACTTC
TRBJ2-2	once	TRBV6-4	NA	CASRPRSTGELFF	TGTGCCAGCAGACCCAGGTCCACCGGGGAGCTGTTTTTT
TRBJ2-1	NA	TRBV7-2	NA	CASSLGGGYNEQFF	TGTGCCAGCAGCTTAGGAGGGGGCTACAATGAGCAGTTCTTC
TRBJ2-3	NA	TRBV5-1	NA	CASSLGTGVTDTQYF	TGCGCCAGCAGCTTGGGAACGGGAGTCACAGATACGCAGTATTTT
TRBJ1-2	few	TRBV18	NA	CASSLRGGGYTF	TGTGCCAGCTCACTACGAGGTGGGGGCTACACCTTC
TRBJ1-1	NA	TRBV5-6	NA	CATSRGRRNTEAFF	TGTGCCACCTCCCGTGGGCGAAGGAACACTGAAGCTTTCTTT
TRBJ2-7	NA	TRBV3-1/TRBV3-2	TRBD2	CASSRGGNEQYF	TGTGCCAGCAGCCGCGGGGGGAACGAGCAGTACTTC
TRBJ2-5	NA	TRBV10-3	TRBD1	CATQGVLETQYF	TGTGCCACCCAGGGGGTCTTAGAGACCCAGTACTTC
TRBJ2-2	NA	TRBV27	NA	CASSLLGGYTGELFF	TGTGCCAGCAGTTTATTAGGGGGTTACACCGGGGAGCTGTTTTTT
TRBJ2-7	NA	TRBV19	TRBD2	CASSMLAGGGEQYF	TGTGCCAGTAGTATGCTAGCGGGAGGTGGTGAGCAGTACTTC
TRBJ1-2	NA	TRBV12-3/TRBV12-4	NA	CASRRLGGHGYTF	TGTGCCAGCAGACGATTGGGGGGGCATGGCTACACCTTC
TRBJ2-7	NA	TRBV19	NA	CASKTSGGGNEQYF	TGTGCCAGTAAAACCTCAGGGGGAGGCAACGAGCAGTACTTC
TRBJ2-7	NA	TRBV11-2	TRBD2	CASSETSGNPYEQYF	TGTGCCAGCAGCGAGACTAGCGGGAACCCCTACGAGCAGTACTTC
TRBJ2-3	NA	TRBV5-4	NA	CASSLEAGRDTQYF	TGTGCCAGCAGCTTGGAGGCGGGGAGGGATACGCAGTATTTT
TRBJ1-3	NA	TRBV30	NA	CGRVAGNTIYF	TGTGGGCGGGTGGCGGGAAACACCATATATTTT
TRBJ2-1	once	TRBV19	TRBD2	CASSPRLAGVDNEQFF	TGTGCCAGTAGTCCACGACTAGCGGGAGTGGACAATGAGCAGTTCTTC
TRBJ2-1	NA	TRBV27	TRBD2	CASTQLRTGGGEQFF	TGTGCCAGCACCCAATTACGGACGGGAGGGGGTGAGCAGTTCTTC
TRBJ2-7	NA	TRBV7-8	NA	CASRVGRGENEQYF	TGTGCCAGCAGGGTTGGGAGGGGGGAGAACGAGCAGTACTTC
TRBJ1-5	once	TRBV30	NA	CAWRPRGLGQPQHF	TGTGCCTGGAGACCCCGAGGTCTGGGTCAGCCCCAGCATTTT
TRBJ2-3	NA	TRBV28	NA	CASSFFRPRGSGSDTQYF	TGTGCCAGCAGTTTCTTCCGGCCCAGGGGTAGCGGGTCAGATACGCAGTATTTT
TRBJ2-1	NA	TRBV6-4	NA	CASSDGEANNEQFF	TGTGCCAGCAGTGATGGGGAGGCGAACAATGAGCAGTTCTTC
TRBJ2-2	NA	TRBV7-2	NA	CASSLGPGITGELFF	TGTGCCAGCAGCTTAGGTCCAGGCATAACCGGGGAGCTGTTTTTT
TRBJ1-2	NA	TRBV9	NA	CASSVLTGTGYGYTF	TGTGCCAGCAGCGTCCTAACAGGGACGGGCTATGGCTACACCTTC
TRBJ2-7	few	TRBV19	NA	CASSTSGHISYEQYF	TGTGCCAGTAGTACCTCGGGACATATCTCCTACGAGCAGTACTTC
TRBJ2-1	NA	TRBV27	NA	CASSGLAATNEQFF	TGTGCCAGCAGTGGACTCGCGGCGACCAATGAGCAGTTCTTC
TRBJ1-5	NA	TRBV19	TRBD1	CASGGQLNQPQHF	TGTGCCAGTGGGGGACAGCTGAATCAGCCCCAGCATTTT